This entry concerns a single TCR beta chain. The data derive from a study of cytotoxic CD8 clonotypes in ibrutinib-treated CLL. Looking at the study overall: Partial response occurred in approximately 25 patients and complete response in 2; at median about 70 months, roughly 15 remained remitted and about 12 progressed.

The CDR3 contains 14 residues. V was shortened by 5 bases and J by 2 bases, with 12 bases between the two germline ends. CDR1 and CDR2 from the germline V gene are MDHEN and SYDVKM. Sequencing was performed with immunoSEQ multiplex PCR; in TCRdb, only in-frame clones are kept and a portion is missing. The repertoire consists of more than 30,000 clones, with approximately 69% occurring once and the leading ten covering 28%. The sequence was obtained from a human donor with chronic lymphocytic leukemia. The sequencing used PBMCs, collected before ibrutinib treatment. The chain joins TRBV28 to TRBJ2-5; perhaps TRBD2 as D (5 bases). DNA for the CDR3: TGTGCCAGCAGTCCACCGGGAAGACAAGAGACCCAGTACTTC. Translating it yields CASSPPGRQETQYF.